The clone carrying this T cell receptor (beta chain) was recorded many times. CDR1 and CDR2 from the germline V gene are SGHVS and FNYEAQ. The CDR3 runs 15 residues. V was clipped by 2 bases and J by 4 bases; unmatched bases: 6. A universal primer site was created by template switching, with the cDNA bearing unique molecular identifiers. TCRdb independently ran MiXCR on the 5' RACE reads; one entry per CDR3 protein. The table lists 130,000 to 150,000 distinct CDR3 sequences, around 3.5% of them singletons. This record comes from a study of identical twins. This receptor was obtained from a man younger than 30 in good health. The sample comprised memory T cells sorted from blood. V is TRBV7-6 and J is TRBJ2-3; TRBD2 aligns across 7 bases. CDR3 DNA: TGTGCCAGCAGCTTAAACGCGGGAGAAGCAGATACGCAGTATTTT. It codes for CASSLNAGEADTQYF. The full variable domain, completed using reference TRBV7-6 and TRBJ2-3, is GAGVSQSPRYKVTKRGQDVALRCDPISGHVSLYWYRQALGQGPEFLTYFNYEAQQDKSGLPNDRFSAERPEGSISTLTIQRTEQRDSAMYRCASSLNAGEADTQYFGPGTRLTVL.